Sequencing of this T cell receptor beta chain was carried out in a study of technical replicates of blood from a handful of donors. Repertoires were generated with immunoSEQ multiplex PCR, while TCRdb's copy carries only in-frame clones and drops some. The table records around 58,000 clones, more than 75% of them present only once. The trim removed 0 bases at V and 1 base at J, leaving 5 bases unmatched. CDR3 length: 16 amino acids. Germline CDR1 and CDR2: SGHNT and YYREEE (reference sequence). The TCR sequence derives from a human donor in good health. Some clones in this sample may be carry-over from other donors' samples. The chain employs TRBV5-4 and TRBJ2-5; 8 bases line up with TRBD1. Sequenced: PBMCs. The CDR3 spells CASSLVAGGTQETQYF. The CDR3 coding sequence is TGTGCCAGCAGCTTGGTGGCAGGGGGCACCCAAGAGACCCAGTACTTC.